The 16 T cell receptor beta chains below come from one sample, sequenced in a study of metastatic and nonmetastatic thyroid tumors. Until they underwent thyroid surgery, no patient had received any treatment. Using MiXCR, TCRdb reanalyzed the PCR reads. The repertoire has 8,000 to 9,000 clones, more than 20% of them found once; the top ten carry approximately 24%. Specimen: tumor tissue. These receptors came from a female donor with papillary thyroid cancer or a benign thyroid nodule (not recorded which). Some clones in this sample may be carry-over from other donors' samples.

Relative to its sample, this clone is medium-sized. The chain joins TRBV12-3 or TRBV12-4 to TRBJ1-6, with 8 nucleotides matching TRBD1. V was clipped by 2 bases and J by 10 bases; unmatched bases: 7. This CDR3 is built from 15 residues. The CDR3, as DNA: TGTGCCAGCAGTTTAAATACAGGGGGAAGCTCACCCCTCCACTTT. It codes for CASSLNTGGSSPLHF.

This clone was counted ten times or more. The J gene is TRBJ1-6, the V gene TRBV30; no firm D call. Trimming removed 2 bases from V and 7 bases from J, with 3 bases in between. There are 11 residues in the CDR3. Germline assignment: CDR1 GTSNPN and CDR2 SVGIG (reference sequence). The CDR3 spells CAWSRNSPLHF. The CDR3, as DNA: TGTGCCTGGAGTAGAAATTCACCCCTCCACTTT.

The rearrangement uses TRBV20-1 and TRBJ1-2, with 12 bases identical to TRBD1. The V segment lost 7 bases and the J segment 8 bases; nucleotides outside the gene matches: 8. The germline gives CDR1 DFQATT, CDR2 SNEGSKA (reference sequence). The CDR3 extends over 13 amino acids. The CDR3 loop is CSGSGTGGRGYTF. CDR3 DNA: TGCAGTGGCTCCGGGACAGGGGGCAGGGGCTACACCTTC.

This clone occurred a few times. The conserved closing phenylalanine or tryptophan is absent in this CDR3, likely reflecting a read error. In DNA, the CDR3 is TGCGCCAGCAGCTTTGACAGGGAACACTATGGCTACACCTTG. It translates to CASSFDREHYGYTL. The chain has TRBV5-1 and TRBJ1-2, with TRBD1 matching 7 bases. The CDR3 contains 14 residues. Trimming at V came to 2 bases and at J to 3 bases, leaving 4 bases not matched to a gene. The V gene's germline CDR1 is SGHRS and CDR2 YFSETQ.

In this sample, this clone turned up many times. CDR3 amino acids: CASSQVGRGYSYNSPLHF. CDR3 nucleotide sequence: TGCGCCAGCAGCCAAGTGGGAAGGGGCTACTCCTATAATTCACCCCTCCACTTT. The chain links TRBV4-1 to TRBJ1-6; D possibly corresponds to TRBD1 (5 bases). V was shortened by 1 base and J by 0 bases, with 13 bases between the two germline ends. Germline V gene lookup returns CDR1 MGHRA and CDR2 YSYEKL. The CDR3 is made up of 18 amino acids.

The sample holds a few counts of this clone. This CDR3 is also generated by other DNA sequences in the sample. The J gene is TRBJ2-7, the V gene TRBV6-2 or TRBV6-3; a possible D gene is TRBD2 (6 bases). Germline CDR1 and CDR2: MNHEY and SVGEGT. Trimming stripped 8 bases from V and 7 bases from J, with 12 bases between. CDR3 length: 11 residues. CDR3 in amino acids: CASYSGSEQYF. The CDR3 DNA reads TGTGCCAGCTATAGCGGTAGTGAGCAGTACTTC.

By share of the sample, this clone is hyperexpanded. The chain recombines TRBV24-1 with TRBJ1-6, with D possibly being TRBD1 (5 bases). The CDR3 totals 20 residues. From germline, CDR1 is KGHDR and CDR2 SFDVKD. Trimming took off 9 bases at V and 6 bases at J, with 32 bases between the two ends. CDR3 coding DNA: TGTGCCACCTGGGTTACTTGGATAGCGGAGGGGACGTTTTTTAATTCACCCCTCCACTTT. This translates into CATWVTWIAEGTFFNSPLHF.

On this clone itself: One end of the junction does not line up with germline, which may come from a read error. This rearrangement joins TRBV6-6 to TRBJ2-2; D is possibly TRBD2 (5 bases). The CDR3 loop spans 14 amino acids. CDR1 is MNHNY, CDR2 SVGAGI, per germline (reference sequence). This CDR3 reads CASSYRLETGELSF. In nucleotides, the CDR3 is TGTGCCAGCAGTTATCGGCTAGAAACCGGGGAGCTGTCTTTT.

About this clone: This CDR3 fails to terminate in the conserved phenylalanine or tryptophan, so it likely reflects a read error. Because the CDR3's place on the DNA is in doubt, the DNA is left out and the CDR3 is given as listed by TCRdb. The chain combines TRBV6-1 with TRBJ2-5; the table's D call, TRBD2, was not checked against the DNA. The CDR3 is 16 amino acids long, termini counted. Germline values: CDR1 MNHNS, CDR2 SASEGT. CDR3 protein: CASSETDGASRWREYC.

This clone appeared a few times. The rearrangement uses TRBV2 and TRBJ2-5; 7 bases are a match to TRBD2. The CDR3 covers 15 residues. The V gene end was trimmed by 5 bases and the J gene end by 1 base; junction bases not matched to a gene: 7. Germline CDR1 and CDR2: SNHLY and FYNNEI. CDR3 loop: CASSSGTTLQETQYF. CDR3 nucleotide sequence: TGTGCCAGCAGTTCCGGGACTACCCTCCAAGAGACCCAGTACTTC.

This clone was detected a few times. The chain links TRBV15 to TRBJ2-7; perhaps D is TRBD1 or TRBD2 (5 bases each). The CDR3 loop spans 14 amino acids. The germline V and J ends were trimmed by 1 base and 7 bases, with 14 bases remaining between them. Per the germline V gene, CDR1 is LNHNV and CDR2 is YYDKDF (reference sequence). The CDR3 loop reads CATSRGGRNGEQYF. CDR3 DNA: TGTGCCACCAGCAGAGGGGGGAGAAACGGGGAGCAGTACTTC.

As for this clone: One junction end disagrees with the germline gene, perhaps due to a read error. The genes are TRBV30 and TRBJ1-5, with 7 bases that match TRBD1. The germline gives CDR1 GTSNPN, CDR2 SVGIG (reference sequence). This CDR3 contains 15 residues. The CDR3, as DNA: TGTGCCTGGAGTGGGGCGACAGGGAGTGATCAGCCCCTGCATTTT. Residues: CAWSGATGSDQPLHF.

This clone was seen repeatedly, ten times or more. The CDR3 nucleotides read TGTGCCAGTAGTATAAGGGCAGGCGTTCGGGACGAGCAGTACTTC. Protein sequence: CASSIRAGVRDEQYF. The rearrangement joins TRBV19 to TRBJ2-7; D call uncertain. Germline-derived CDR1 and CDR2 are LNHDA and SQIVND (reference sequence). The CDR3 covers 15 residues. V was shortened by 2 bases and J by 5 bases, with 16 bases between the two germline ends.

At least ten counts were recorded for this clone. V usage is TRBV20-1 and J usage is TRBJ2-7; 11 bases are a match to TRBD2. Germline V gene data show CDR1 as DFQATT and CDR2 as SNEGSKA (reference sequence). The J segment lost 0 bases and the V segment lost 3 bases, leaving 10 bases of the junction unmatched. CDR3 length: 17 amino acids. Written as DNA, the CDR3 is TGCAGTGCTAGCAAAACTAGCGGGGGTCTCAGCTCCTACGAGCAGTACTTC. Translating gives CSASKTSGGLSSYEQYF.

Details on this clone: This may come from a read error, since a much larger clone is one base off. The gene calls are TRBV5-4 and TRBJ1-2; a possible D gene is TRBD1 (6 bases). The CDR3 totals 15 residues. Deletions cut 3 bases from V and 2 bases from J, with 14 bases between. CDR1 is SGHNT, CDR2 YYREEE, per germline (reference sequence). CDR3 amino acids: CASSSVTGMNYGYTF. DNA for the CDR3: TGTGCCAGCAGCTCAGTGACAGGCATGAACTATGGCTACACCTTC.

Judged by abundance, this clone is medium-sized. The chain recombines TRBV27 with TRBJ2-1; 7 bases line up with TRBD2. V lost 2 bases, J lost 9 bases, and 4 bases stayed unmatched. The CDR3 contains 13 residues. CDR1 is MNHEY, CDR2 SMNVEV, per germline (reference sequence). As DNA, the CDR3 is TGTGCCAGCAGTTTAGCGGGAGCATCTGAGCAGTTCTTC. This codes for CASSLAGASEQFF.